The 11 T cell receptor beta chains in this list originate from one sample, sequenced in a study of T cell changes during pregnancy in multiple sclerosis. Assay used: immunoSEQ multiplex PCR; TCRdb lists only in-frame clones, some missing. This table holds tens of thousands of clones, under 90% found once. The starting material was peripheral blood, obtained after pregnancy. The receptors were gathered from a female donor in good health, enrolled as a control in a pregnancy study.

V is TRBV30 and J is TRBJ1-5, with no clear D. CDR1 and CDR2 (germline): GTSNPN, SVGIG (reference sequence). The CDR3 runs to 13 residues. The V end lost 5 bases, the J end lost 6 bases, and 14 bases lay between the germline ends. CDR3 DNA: TGTGCCTGGTCAGAGGGAGGTCTTCAGCCCCAGCATTTT. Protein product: CAWSEGGLQPQHF.

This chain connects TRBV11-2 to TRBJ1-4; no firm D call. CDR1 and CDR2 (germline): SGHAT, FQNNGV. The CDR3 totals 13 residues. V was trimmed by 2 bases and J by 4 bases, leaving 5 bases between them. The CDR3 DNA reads TGTGCCAGCAGCTTAACCGGTAATGAAAAACTGTTTTTT. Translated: CASSLTGNEKLFF. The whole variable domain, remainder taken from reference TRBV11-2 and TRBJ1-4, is EAGVAQSPRYKIIEKRQSVAFWCNPISGHATLYWYQQILGQGPKLLIQFQNNGVVDDSQLPKDRFSAERLKGVDSTLKIQPAKLEDSAVYLCASSLTGNEKLFFGSGTQLSVL.

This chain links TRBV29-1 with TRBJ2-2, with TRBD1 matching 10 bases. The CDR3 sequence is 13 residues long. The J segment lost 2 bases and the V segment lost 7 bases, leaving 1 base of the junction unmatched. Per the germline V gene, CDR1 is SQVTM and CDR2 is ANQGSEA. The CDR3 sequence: CSGDRGNTGELFF. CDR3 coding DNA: TGCAGCGGGGACAGGGGAAACACCGGGGAGCTGTTTTTT.

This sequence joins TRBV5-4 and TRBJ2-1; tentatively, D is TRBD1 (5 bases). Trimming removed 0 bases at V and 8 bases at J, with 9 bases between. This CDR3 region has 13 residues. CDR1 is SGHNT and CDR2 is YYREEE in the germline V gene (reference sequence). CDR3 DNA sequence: TGTGCCAGCAGCTTGGACAGCAGGGATGAGCAGTTCTTC. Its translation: CASSLDSRDEQFF.

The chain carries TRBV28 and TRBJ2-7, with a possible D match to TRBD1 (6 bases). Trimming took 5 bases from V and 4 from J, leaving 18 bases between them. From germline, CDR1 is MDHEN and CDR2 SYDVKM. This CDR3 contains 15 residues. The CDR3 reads CASSARSGVRYEQYF. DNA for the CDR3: TGTGCCAGCAGTGCACGTTCAGGGGTTCGGTACGAGCAGTACTTC.

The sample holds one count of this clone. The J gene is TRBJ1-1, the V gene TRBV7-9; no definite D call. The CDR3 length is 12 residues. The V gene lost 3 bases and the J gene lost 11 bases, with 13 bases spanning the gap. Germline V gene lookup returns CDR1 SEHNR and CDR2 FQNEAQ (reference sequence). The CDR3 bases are TGTGCCAGCAGCTTTTTAATGGAGGACGCTTTCTTT. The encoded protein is CASSFLMEDAFF. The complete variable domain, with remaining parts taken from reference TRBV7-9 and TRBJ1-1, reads DTGVSQNPRHKITKRGQNVTFRCDPISEHNRLYWYRQTLGQGPEFLTYFQNEAQLEKSRLLSDRFSAERPKGSFSTLEIQRTEQGDSAMYLCASSFLMEDAFFGQGTRLTVV.

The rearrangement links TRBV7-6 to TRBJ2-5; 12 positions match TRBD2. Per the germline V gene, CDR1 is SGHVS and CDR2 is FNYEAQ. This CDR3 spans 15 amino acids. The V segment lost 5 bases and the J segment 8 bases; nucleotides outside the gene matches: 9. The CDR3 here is CASSVGLAGTETQYF. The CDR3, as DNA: TGTGCCAGCAGCGTCGGACTAGCGGGGACTGAAACCCAGTACTTC.

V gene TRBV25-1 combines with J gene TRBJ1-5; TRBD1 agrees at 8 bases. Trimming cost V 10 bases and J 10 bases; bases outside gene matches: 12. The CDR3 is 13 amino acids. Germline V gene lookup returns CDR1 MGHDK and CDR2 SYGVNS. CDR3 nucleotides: TGTGCCACTCTCGGACAGGGTGGAGGACCCCAGCATTTT. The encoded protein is CATLGQGGGPQHF.

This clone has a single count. The CDR3 DNA sequence: TGTGCCATCAACGACAGGGTAGCCGGGGAGCTGTTTTTT. Its protein is CAINDRVAGELFF. This chain connects TRBV6-6 to TRBJ2-2, with TRBD1 identical over 7 bases. This CDR3 has 13 residues. Germline V gene data show CDR1 as MNHNY and CDR2 as SVGAGI (reference sequence). Germline trimming cut 10 bases from V and 6 bases from J; bases unmatched to any gene: 8.

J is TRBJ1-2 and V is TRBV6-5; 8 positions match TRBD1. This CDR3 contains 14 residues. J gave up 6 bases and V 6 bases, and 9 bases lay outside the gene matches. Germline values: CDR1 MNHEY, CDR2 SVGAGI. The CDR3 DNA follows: TGTGCCAGCAGGGAAACAGGGGGGGTGGATGGCTACACCTTC. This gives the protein CASRETGGVDGYTF.

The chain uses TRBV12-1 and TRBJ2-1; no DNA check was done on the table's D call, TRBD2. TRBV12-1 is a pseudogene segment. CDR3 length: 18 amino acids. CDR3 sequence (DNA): TGTGCCAGCAGCCCCAAGGGGGTAGCGGGAGATTGGGACAATGAGCAGTTCTTC. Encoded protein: CASSPKGVAGDWDNEQFF.